The clone carrying this T cell receptor (delta chain) has a handful of counts. This DNA's translation differs at residue 10 from TCRdb's protein, which comes from a much larger clone; a read error is likely, and the protein shown is translated from the DNA. TCRdb re-called the RT-PCR reads via CATT. Altogether about 2,000 delta-chain clones are present, less than 2% being singletons, with the ten largest covering 17%. These data come from a study of gamma-delta T cells after stem cell transplantation. The germline V and J ends were trimmed by 0 bases and 1 base, with 14 bases remaining between them. CDR3 length equals 16 residues. Germline lookup yields CDR1 GEAIGNYY and CDR2 EKD.

The specimen sequenced was gamma-delta T cells. The chain combines TRDV2 with TRDJ1; D perhaps matches TRDD3 (5 bases). The clonotype was recovered from a human donor. It is not recorded whose cells these are; they may come from a transplant donor. The CDR3 DNA is TGTGCCTGTGACACCGTTGGGATTCAGTGCACCGATAAACTCATCTTT. Its translation: CACDTVGIQCTDKLIF.